A selection of T cell receptor beta chains follows, all from one sample in a study of blood T cell repertoires in COVID-19. The data were produced by immunoSEQ multiplex PCR, yet TCRdb's version contains in-frame clones alone and is incomplete. The data show approximately 50,000 clones, approximately 89% seen once. The specimen sequenced was peripheral blood. The receptors originated from a human donor in a cohort sampled during active COVID-19. Each CDR3 is given with its conserved first and last residue. A D gene is named only where the DNA matches it firmly. Some rows have no size entry. The others give once, few or many, or a class for an expanded clone.

TRBV21-1,NA,NA,TRBJ1-1,CASSKAPGGSLSTEAFF,TGTGCCAGCAGCAAAGCGCCGGGGGGATCGTTGAGTACTGAAGCTTTCTTT
TRBV6-2/TRBV6-3,NA,NA,TRBJ1-5,CASSSRQPYQPQHF,TGTGCCAGCAGTTCCAGACAGCCCTATCAGCCCCAGCATTTT
TRBV18,NA,NA,TRBJ1-2,CASSLNGGQSDGYTF,TGTGCCAGCTCCTTAAATGGGGGCCAGAGCGATGGCTACACCTTC
TRBV5-5,NA,TRBD2,TRBJ2-2,CASSFTAGLNTGELFF,TGTGCCAGCAGCTTTACAGCGGGATTGAACACCGGGGAGCTGTTTTTT
TRBV5-1,NA,TRBD1,TRBJ2-1,CASSHDRGAANEQFF,TGCGCCAGCAGCCACGACAGGGGTGCAGCCAATGAGCAGTTCTTC
TRBV6-5,once,TRBD2,TRBJ2-1,CASSYSRERGGNEQFF,TGTGCCAGCAGTTACTCGAGGGAACGCGGGGGCAATGAGCAGTTCTTC
TRBV5-4,NA,TRBD1,TRBJ1-1,CASKVGRGVENTEAFF,TGTGCCAGCAAGGTCGGCAGGGGGGTAGAAAACACTGAAGCTTTCTTT
TRBV7-2,NA,TRBD1,TRBJ1-5,CASSLTGGTRQPQHF,TGTGCCAGCAGCTTGACAGGGGGCACTAGGCAGCCCCAGCATTTT
TRBV6-1,NA,TRBD1,TRBJ2-7,CASSEGQGAYEQYF,TGTGCCAGCAGTGAGGGACAGGGGGCCTACGAGCAGTACTTC
TRBV4-1,NA,NA,TRBJ1-1,CASSHYTGMNTEAFF,TGCGCCAGCAGCCATTATACAGGCATGAACACTGAAGCTTTCTTT
TRBV7-2,NA,TRBD1,TRBJ1-1,CASSPQTGGMNTEAFF,TGTGCCAGCAGCCCACAGACAGGGGGCATGAACACTGAAGCTTTCTTT
TRBV11-3,once,TRBD2,TRBJ2-3,CASSPTSGGDLDTQYF,TGTGCCAGCAGCCCGACTAGCGGGGGGGATTTAGATACGCAGTATTTT
TRBV4-2,NA,TRBD1,TRBJ1-3,CASSQERQGANTIYF,TGTGCCAGCAGCCAAGAGCGACAGGGGGCTAACACCATATATTTT
TRBV2,NA,NA,TRBJ2-5,CASTDLVWQETQYF,TGTGCCAGCACCGATCTAGTGTGGCAAGAGACCCAGTACTTC
TRBV27,NA,TRBD1,TRBJ1-1,CASRRGTGKMNTEAFF,TGTGCCAGCAGGAGGGGGACAGGGAAAATGAACACTGAAGCTTTCTTT
TRBV9,NA,NA,TRBJ1-5,CASSVGGRYNQPQHF,TGTGCCAGCAGCGTAGGGGGGAGGTACAATCAGCCCCAGCATTTT
TRBV18,once,NA,TRBJ2-1,CASSPTPGTEQFF,TGTGCCAGCTCACCAACCCCAGGCACTGAGCAGTTCTTC
TRBV11-3,NA,TRBD2,TRBJ2-3,CASSQGLAGTDTQYF,TGTGCCAGCAGCCAGGGACTAGCGGGCACAGATACGCAGTATTTT
TRBV7-2,NA,TRBD1,TRBJ2-5,CASSSTGVYQETQYF,TGTGCCAGCAGCTCTACAGGGGTTTACCAAGAGACCCAGTACTTC
TRBV2,NA,NA,TRBJ1-1,CASSEGGVNTEAFF,TGTGCCAGCAGTGAGGGGGGAGTGAACACTGAAGCTTTCTTT
TRBV6-2/TRBV6-3,NA,TRBD1,TRBJ1-5,CASSYSRRGYRGTYQPQHF,TGTGCCAGCAGTTACTCCCGAAGAGGTTACAGGGGGACCTATCAGCCCCAGCATTTT
TRBV6-5,NA,NA,TRBJ1-1,CASSYSSNRVNTEAFF,TGTGCCAGCAGTTACTCGAGCAACAGAGTGAACACTGAAGCTTTCTTT
TRBV6-5,NA,NA,TRBJ1-5,CASSYRENQPQHF,TGTGCCAGCAGTTACAGGGAGAATCAGCCCCAGCATTTT
TRBV6-2/TRBV6-3,NA,TRBD1,TRBJ2-7,CASSSRTGTYEQYF,TGTGCCAGCAGTTCACGGACAGGAACCTACGAGCAGTACTTC